Shown below are 12 T cell receptor beta chains from a single sample sequenced in a study of T cell changes during pregnancy in multiple sclerosis. Using immunoSEQ multiplex PCR, the repertoire was profiled, and TCRdb retains in-frame clones only, with some absent. The sample holds approximately 60,000 clones, 80% to 95% seen once. The sequencing here drew on CD8+ T cells from peripheral blood mononuclear cells, taken in the second trimester of pregnancy. These TCRs come from a female donor with multiple sclerosis, enrolled in a pregnancy study.

The rearrangement links TRBV10-3 to TRBJ2-7; the match to TRBD2 covers 14 bases. There are 17 residues in the CDR3. J gave up 4 bases and V 0 bases, and 5 bases lay outside the gene matches. Germline V gene sequence: CDR1 ENHRY, CDR2 SYGVKD. The CDR3 spells CAISESRLAGGRYEQYF. Written as DNA, the CDR3 is TGTGCCATCAGTGAGTCAAGACTAGCGGGAGGGCGGTACGAGCAGTACTTC.

This chain joins TRBV27 and TRBJ2-1, with D hard to call. Trimming removed 0 bases at V and 7 bases at J, with 7 bases between. The CDR3 spans 13 residues. Germline V lookup: CDR1 MNHEY, CDR2 SMNVEV (reference sequence). Here the CDR3 reads CASSLSMANEQFF. The CDR3 DNA is TGTGCCAGCAGTTTATCGATGGCTAATGAGCAGTTCTTC.

Here the CDR3 reads CASRGFIYGYTF. The CDR3 DNA reads TGTGCCAGTAGGGGGTTTATCTATGGCTACACCTTC. This chain joins TRBV7-9 and TRBJ1-2, with D possibly matching TRBD1 (6 bases). CDR1 is SEHNR, CDR2 FQNEAQ, per germline (reference sequence). V was pared by 9 bases and J by 4 bases, with 12 bases between. The CDR3 extends over 12 amino acids.

This chain joins TRBV27 and TRBJ2-3; TRBD1 matches 8 bases. Germline-derived CDR1 and CDR2 are MNHEY and SMNVEV (reference sequence). The CDR3 length is 15 residues. Trimming removed 7 bases from V and 2 bases from J; junction bases left unmatched: 8. CDR3 coding DNA: TGTGCCAGCACCTCGGACAGGGACCACACAGATACGCAGTATTTT. This encodes CASTSDRDHTDTQYF.

The chain couples TRBV4-3 to TRBJ2-7; D is possibly TRBD1 (6 bases). This CDR3 is built from 13 residues. V lost 2 bases to trimming and J lost 1 base, with 6 bases between them. Germline V gives CDR1 LGHNA, CDR2 YSLEER. CDR3 in amino acids: CASSQTGSYEQYF. The CDR3 bases are TGCGCCAGCAGCCAAACAGGGTCCTACGAGCAGTACTTC.

The chain has TRBV19 and TRBJ2-2, with 7 bases matching TRBD2. The CDR3 has 15 residues. The ends lost 2 bases at V and 4 bases at J; junction bases unmatched: 4. Germline CDR1 and CDR2: LNHDA and SQIVND (reference sequence). Written as DNA, the CDR3 is TGTGCCAGTAGTATATTGGCTAGCGGCACCGGGGAGCTGTTTTTT. This gives the protein CASSILASGTGELFF.

The V call is TRBV11-2, the J call TRBJ2-1; D perhaps matches TRBD1 (6 bases). Germline-derived CDR1 and CDR2 are SGHAT and FQNNGV. The V gene lost 2 bases and the J gene lost 2 bases, with 10 bases spanning the gap. The CDR3 has 15 residues. The CDR3 reads CASSLSQGAYNEQFF. In DNA form, the CDR3 reads TGTGCCAGCAGCTTATCACAGGGAGCCTACAATGAGCAGTTCTTC.

The V call is TRBV28, the J call TRBJ2-1; no clear D gene. CDR1 MDHEN and CDR2 SYDVKM come from the germline V gene. V lost 8 bases to trimming and J lost 0 bases, with 14 bases between them. The CDR3 loop spans 15 amino acids. Written as DNA, the CDR3 is TGTGCCAGCCGCCGTCCGGTGAGCTCCTACAATGAGCAGTTCTTC. Translation gives CASRRPVSSYNEQFF.

V gene TRBV4-1 combines with J gene TRBJ2-1; TRBD2 might be the D (5 bases). CDR1 is MGHRA, CDR2 YSYEKL, per germline. V lost 2 bases to trimming and J lost 4 bases, with 12 bases between them. The CDR3 sequence is 15 residues long. The CDR3, as DNA: TGCGCCAGCAGCCAAAATGAGGACTTTTACAATGAGCAGTTCTTC. It translates to CASSQNEDFYNEQFF.

V gene TRBV19 combines with J gene TRBJ1-5; perhaps TRBD1 as D (5 bases). This CDR3 contains 15 residues. Looked up from germline, CDR1 is LNHDA and CDR2 is SQIVND (reference sequence). Trimming removed 2 bases from V and 1 base from J, with 9 bases in between. The chain's CDR3 is CASSIPGISNQPQHF. Here the CDR3 DNA reads TGTGCCAGTAGTATACCAGGGATCAGCAATCAGCCCCAGCATTTT. Full variable domain (remainder filled in from reference TRBV19 and TRBJ1-5): DGGITQSPKYLFRKEGQNVTLSCEQNLNHDAMYWYRQDPGQGLRLIYYSQIVNDFQKGDIAEGYSVSREKKESFPLTVTSAQKNPTAFYLCASSIPGISNQPQHFGDGTRLSIL.

The V and J genes are TRBV2 and TRBJ2-1; 8 nucleotides align to TRBD2. Germline values: CDR1 SNHLY, CDR2 FYNNEI. With 6 bases clipped from V and 3 bases from J, the junction kept 10 bases outside the gene matches. This CDR3 is built from 16 residues. CDR3 nucleotides: TGTGCCAGCAGACGGGGGGTAGCGGGGAACTACAATGAGCAGTTCTTC. As protein: CASRRGVAGNYNEQFF.

The chain is built from TRBV4-3 and TRBJ2-2, with D tentatively TRBD2 (6 bases). The CDR3 is 15 amino acids. CDR1 is LGHNA and CDR2 is YSLEER in the germline V gene. V was trimmed by 3 bases and J by 7 bases, leaving 15 bases between them. The CDR3 nucleotides read TGCGCCAGCAGCCATCCACGGGAGAACGACGGGGAGCTGTTTTTT. Its protein product is CASSHPRENDGELFF.